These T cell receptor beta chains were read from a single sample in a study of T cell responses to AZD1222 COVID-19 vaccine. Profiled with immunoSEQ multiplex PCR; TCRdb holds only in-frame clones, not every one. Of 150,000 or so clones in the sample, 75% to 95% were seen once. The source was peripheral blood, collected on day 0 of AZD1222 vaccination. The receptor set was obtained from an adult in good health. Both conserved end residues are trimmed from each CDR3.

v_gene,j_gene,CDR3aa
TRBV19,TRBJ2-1,ASSMLPGLNEQF
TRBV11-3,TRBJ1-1,ASSPIRAEAF
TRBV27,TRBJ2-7,ASSRDRGARGAQY
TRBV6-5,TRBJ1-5,ASSRLDRGKSPQH
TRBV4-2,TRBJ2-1,ASSQGFSYNEQF
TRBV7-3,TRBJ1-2,ASSLNGGKLFGYT
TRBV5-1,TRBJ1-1,ASSTTGITEAF
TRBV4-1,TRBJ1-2,ASSPTGEKDNGYT
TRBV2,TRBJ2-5,ASMDQETQY
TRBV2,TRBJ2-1,ASSEAQRGVGEQF
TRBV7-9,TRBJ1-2,ASSSRTVPYGYT
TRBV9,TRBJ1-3,ASSATASSGNTIY
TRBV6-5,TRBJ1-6,ASSYFVGQNSSPLH
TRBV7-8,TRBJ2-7,ASSLARYEQY
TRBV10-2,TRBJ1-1,ATRREGSRNTEAF
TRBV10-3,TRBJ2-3,AISSAVVNTQY